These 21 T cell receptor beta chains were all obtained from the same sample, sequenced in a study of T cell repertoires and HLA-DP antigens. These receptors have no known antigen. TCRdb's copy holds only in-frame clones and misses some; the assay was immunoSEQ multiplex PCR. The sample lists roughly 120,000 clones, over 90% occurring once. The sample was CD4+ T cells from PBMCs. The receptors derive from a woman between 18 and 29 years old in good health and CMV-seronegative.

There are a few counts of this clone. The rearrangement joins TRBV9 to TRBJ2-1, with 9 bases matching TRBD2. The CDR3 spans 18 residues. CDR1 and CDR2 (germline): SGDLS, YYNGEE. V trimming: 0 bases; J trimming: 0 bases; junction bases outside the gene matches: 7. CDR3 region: CASSVGGSGSHSYNEQFF. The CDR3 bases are TGTGCCAGCAGCGTAGGGGGTAGCGGGAGCCACTCCTACAATGAGCAGTTCTTC.

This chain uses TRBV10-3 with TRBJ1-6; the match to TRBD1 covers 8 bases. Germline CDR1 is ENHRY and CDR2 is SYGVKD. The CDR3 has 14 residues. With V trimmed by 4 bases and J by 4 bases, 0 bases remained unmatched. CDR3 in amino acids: CAISGDRYNSPLHF. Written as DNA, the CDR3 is TGTGCCATCAGTGGGGACAGGTATAATTCACCCCTCCACTTT.

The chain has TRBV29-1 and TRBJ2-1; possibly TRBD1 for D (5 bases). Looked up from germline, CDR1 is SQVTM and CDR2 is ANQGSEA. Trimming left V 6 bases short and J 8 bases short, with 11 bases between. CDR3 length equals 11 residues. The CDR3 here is CSVNRGDEQFF. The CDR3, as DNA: TGCAGCGTAAATAGGGGTGATGAGCAGTTCTTC.

In DNA form, the CDR3 reads TGTGCCAGCAGCTCCTTCGGGACAGGGACTGAAGCTTTCTTT. Translated: CASSSFGTGTEAFF. This rearrangement joins TRBV5-4 to TRBJ1-1; the match to TRBD1 covers 9 bases. The CDR3 runs to 14 residues. In germline, CDR1 is SGHNT, CDR2 YYREEE (reference sequence). V trimming: 3 bases; J trimming: 5 bases; junction bases outside the gene matches: 5.

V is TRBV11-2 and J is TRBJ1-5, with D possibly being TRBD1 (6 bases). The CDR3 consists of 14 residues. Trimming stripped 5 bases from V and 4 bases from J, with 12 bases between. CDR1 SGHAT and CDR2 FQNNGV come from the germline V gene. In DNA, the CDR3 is TGTGCCAGCAGCCCACAGGGAGATAATCAGCCCCAGCATTTT. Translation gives CASSPQGDNQPQHF.

CDR3 DNA sequence: TGTGCCAGCAGCCACACGGGAAACACCATATATTTT. Translating gives CASSHTGNTIYF. The chain has TRBV7-9 and TRBJ1-3, with D uncertain. Germline CDR1 SEHNR, CDR2 FQNEAQ (reference sequence). The CDR3 is made up of 12 amino acids. Trimming pared 5 bases from V and 4 bases from J, leaving 6 bases between. The full variable domain, with the rest looked up from reference TRBV7-9 and TRBJ1-3, is DTGVSQNPRHKITKRGQNVTFRCDPISEHNRLYWYRQTLGQGPEFLTYFQNEAQLEKSRLLSDRFSAERPKGSFSTLEIQRTEQGDSAMYLCASSHTGNTIYFGEGSWLTVV.

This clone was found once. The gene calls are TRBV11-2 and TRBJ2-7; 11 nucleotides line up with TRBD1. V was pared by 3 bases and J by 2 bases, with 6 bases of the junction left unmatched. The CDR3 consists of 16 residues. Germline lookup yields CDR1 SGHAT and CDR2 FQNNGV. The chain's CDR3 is CASSFGRDRGAYEQYF. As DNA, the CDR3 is TGTGCCAGCAGCTTTGGGCGGGACAGGGGGGCCTACGAGCAGTACTTC.

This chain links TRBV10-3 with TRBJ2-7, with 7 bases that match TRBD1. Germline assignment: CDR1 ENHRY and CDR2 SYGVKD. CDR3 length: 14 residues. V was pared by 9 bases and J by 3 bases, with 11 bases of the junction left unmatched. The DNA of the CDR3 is TGTGCCATTCGAGATCCGGGACAGCTCTACGAGCAGTACGTC. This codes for CAIRDPGQLYEQYV.

DNA for the CDR3: TGTGCCAGCAGCCCAAGAGGGGGGTGGGATGAAAAACTGTTTTTT. Its protein is CASSPRGGWDEKLFF. The J gene is TRBJ1-4, the V gene TRBV9; D might be TRBD1 (6 bases). This CDR3 is built from 15 residues. V lost 4 bases and J 6 bases, leaving 16 bases between the germline ends. Germline loops: CDR1 SGDLS, CDR2 YYNGEE. Full variable domain (remainder filled in from reference TRBV9 and TRBJ1-4): DSGVTQTPKHLITATGQRVTLRCSPRSGDLSVYWYQQSLDQGLQFLIQYYNGEERAKGNILERFSAQQFPDLHSELNLSSLELGDSALYFCASSPRGGWDEKLFFGSGTQLSVL.

The CDR3 protein is CASSFRRTGELFF. CDR3 nucleotides: TGTGCCAGCAGCTTCAGGAGGACCGGGGAGCTGTTTTTT. The chain recombines TRBV5-8 with TRBJ2-2, with a weak D call TRBD2 (5 bases). This CDR3 spans 13 amino acids. Per the germline V gene, CDR1 is SGHTS and CDR2 is YDEGEE. With 2 bases removed from V and 5 bases from J, the gap between germline ends came to 7 bases.

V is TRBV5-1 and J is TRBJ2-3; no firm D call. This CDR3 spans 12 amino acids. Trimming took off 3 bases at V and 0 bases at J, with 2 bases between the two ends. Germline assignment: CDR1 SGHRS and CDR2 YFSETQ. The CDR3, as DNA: TGCGCCAGCAGCTCCAGCACAGATACGCAGTATTTT. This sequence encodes CASSSSTDTQYF. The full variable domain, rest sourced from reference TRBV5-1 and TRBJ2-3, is KAGVTQTPRYLIKTRGQQVTLSCSPISGHRSVSWYQQTPGQGLQFLFEYFSETQRNKGNFPGRFSGRQFSNSRSEMNVSTLELGDSALYLCASSSSTDTQYFGPGTRLTVL.

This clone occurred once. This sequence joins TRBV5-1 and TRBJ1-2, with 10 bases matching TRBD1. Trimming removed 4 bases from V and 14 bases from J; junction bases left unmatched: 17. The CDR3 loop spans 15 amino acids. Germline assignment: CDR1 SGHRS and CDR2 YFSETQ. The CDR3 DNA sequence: TGCGCCAGCAGCCTGACGTCCGGGACAGGGGCCACCCATACCTTC. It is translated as CASSLTSGTGATHTF.

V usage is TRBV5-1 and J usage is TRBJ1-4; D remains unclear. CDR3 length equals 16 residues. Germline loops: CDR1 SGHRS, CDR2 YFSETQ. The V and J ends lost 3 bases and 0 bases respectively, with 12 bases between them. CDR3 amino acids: CASSSGQRATNEKLFF. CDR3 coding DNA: TGCGCCAGCAGCTCTGGGCAGCGCGCAACTAATGAAAAACTGTTTTTT.

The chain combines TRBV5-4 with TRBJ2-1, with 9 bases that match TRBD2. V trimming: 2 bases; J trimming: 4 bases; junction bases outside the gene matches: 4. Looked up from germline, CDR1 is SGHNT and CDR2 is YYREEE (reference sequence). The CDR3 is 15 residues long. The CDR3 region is CASSFRSGGYNEQFF. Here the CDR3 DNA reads TGTGCCAGCAGCTTCCGTAGCGGGGGATACAATGAGCAGTTCTTC. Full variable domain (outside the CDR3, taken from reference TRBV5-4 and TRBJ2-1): ETGVTQSPTHLIKTRGQQVTLRCSSQSGHNTVSWYQQALGQGPQFIFQYYREEENGRGNFPPRFSGLQFPNYSSELNVNALELDDSALYLCASSFRSGGYNEQFFGPGTRLTVL.

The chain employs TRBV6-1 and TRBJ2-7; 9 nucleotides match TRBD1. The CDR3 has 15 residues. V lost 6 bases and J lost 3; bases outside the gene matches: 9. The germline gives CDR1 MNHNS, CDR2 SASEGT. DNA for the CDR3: TGTGCCAGCAGGGGACCGGGACAGGGCAACTACGAGCAGTACTTC. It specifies CASRGPGQGNYEQYF.

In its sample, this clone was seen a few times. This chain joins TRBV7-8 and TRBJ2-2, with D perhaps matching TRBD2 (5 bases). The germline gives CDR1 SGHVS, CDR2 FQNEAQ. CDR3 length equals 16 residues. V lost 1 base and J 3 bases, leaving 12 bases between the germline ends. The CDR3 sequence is CASSLGTGMDTGELFF. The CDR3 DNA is TGTGCCAGCAGCTTAGGGACGGGAATGGACACCGGGGAGCTGTTTTTT.

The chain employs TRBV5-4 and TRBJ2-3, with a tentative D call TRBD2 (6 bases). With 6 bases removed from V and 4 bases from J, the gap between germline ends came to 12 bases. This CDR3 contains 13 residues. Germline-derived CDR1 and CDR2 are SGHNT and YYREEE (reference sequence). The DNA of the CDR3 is TGTGCCAGCATGGGGATAGCGGCAGATACGCAGTATTTT. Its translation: CASMGIAADTQYF.

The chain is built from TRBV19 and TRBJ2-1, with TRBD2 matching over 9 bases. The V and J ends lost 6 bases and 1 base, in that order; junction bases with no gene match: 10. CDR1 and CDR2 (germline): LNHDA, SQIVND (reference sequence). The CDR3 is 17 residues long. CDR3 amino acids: CASSLLAGALSYNEQFF. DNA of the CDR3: TGTGCCAGTAGCTTATTAGCGGGGGCGCTTTCCTACAATGAGCAGTTCTTC.

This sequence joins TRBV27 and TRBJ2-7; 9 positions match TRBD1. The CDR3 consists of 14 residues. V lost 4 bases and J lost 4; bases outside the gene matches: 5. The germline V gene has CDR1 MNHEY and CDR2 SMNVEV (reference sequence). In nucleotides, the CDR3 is TGTGCCAGCAGTTCGCCCGGGACAGGGTACGAGCAGTACTTC. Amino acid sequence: CASSSPGTGYEQYF.

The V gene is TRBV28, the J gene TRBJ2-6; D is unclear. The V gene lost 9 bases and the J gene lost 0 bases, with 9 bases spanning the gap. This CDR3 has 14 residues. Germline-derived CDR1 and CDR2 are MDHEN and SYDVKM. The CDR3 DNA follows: TGTGCCAGTTCGGGTCGCTCTGGGGCCAACGTCCTGACTTTC. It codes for CASSGRSGANVLTF. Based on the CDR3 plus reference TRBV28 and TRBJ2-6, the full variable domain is DVKVTQSSRYLVKRTGEKVFLECVQDMDHENMFWYRQDPGLGLRLIYFSYDVKMKEKGDIPEGYSVSREKKERFSLILESASTNQTSMYLCASSGRSGANVLTFGAGSRLTVL.

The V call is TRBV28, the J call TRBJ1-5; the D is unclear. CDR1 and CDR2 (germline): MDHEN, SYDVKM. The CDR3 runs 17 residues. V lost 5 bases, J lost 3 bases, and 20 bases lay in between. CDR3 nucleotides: TGTGCCAGCAGTCCCCTCACACAGAACGAAAACAATCAGCCCCAGCATTTT. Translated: CASSPLTQNENNQPQHF.